This is a list of T cell receptor beta chains from one sample in a study of response to subunit inactivated influenza vaccine. From the RT-PCR reads, TCRdb called clonotypes with MiXCR, one entry per CDR3 protein. This table has hundreds of thousands of distinct CDR3 sequences, about a sixth appearing once. The source was PBMCs from blood, collected about 12 days after vaccination. The receptors here all came from a man aged 45-65 years who received an inactivated influenza vaccine. Each CDR3 is given with its conserved first and last residue. A D gene is named only where the DNA matches it firmly. Only part of the rows carry a size: once, few, many, or a class if the clone is expanded.

>TRBJ2-7|TRBV25-1|TRBD2|few
CASSESGGLGNEQYF
TGTGCCAGCAGTGAATCGGGGGGGCTCGGAAACGAGCAGTACTTC
>TRBJ2-3|TRBV3-1|.|.
CASSQEGGRRTDTQYF
TGTGCCAGCAGCCAAGAGGGGGGAAGACGCACAGATACGCAGTATTTT
>TRBJ1-2|TRBV30|TRBD1|.
CAWTGQHIGGYTF
TGTGCCTGGACGGGACAGCACATTGGAGGCTACACCTTC
>TRBJ2-3|TRBV3-1|.|few
CASSHKGGGADTQYF
TGTGCCAGCAGCCACAAGGGGGGAGGGGCGGATACGCAGTATTTT
>TRBJ2-3|TRBV5-1|TRBD1|.
CASSYGQGKDTQYF
TGCGCCAGCAGCTACGGACAGGGAAAAGATACGCAGTATTTT
>TRBJ2-5|TRBV7-8|.|many
CASSLVLQETQYF
TGTGCCAGCAGCTTAGTACTGCAAGAGACCCAGTACTTC
>TRBJ1-1|TRBV27|.|.
CASSDTGHLNTEAFF
TGTGCCAGCAGTGACACGGGACACCTGAACACTGAAGCTTTCTTT
>TRBJ2-1|TRBV7-2|.|few
CASSLSGSQSYNEQFF
TGTGCCAGCAGCTTATCCGGGTCTCAGTCCTACAATGAGCAGTTCTTC
>TRBJ2-3|TRBV6-1|TRBD2|many
CASSPWERGLTDTQYF
TGTGCCAGCAGCCCATGGGAGCGGGGGCTCACAGATACGCAGTATTTT
>TRBJ2-5|TRBV7-2|.|.
CASSLISQGGETQYF
TGTGCCAGCAGCTTAATATCACAGGGAGGCGAGACCCAGTACTTC
>TRBJ2-3|TRBV5-1|TRBD2|once
CASRGVAGVRGTDTQYF
TGCGCCAGCAGGGGTGTAGCGGGGGTGCGTGGCACAGATACGCAGTATTTT